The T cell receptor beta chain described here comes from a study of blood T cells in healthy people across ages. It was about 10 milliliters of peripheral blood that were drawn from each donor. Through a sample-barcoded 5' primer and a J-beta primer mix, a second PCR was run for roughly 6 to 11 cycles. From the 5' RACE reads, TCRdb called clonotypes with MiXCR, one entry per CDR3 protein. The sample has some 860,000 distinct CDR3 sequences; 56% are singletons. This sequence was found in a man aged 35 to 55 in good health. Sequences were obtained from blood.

The CDR3: CASSPWASGDYNEQFF. DNA of the CDR3: TGTGCCAGCAGCCCGTGGGCTAGCGGGGATTACAATGAGCAGTTCTTC. The rearrangement joins TRBV6-5 to TRBJ2-1, with 9 bases identical to TRBD2. The germline V gene encodes CDR1 MNHEY and CDR2 SVGAGI. The CDR3 has 16 amino acids. V lost 6 bases, J lost 4 bases, and 10 bases stayed unmatched.